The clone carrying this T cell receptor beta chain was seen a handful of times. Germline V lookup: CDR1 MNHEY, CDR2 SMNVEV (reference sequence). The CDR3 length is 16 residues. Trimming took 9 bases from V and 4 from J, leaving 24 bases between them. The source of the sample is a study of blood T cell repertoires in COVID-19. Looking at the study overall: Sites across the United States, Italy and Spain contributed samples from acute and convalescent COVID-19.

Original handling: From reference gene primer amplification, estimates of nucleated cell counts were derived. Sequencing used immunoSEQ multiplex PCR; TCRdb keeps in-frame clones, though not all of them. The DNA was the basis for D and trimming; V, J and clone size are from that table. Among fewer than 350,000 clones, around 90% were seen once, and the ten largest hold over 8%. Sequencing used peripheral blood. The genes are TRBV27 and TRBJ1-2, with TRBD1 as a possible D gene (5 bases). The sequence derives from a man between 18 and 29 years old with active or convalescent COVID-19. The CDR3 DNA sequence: TGTGCCAGTAGCCTTAGCCACAAAAGGGGTGGCTATGGCTACACCTTC. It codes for CASSLSHKRGGYGYTF.